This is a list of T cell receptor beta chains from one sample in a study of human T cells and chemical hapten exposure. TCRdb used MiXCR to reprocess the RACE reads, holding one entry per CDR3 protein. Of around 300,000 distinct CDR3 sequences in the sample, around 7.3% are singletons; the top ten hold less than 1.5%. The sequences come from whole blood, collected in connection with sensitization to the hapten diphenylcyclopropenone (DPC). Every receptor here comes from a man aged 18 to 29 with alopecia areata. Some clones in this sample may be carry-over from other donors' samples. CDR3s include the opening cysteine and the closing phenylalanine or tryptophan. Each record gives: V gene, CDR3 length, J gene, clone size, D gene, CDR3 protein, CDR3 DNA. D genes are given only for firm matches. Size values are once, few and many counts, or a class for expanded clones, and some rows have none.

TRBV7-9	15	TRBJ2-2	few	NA	CASSKRQSNTGELFF	TGTGCCAGCAGCAAGAGACAGTCTAACACCGGGGAGCTGTTTTTT
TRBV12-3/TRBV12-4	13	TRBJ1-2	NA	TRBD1	CASSPGDSYGYTF	TGTGCCAGCAGTCCGGGGGACAGCTATGGCTACACCTTC
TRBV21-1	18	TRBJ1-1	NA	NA	CASSERTRISTENTEAFF	TGTGCCAGCAGCGAACGGACACGGATCTCGACAGAGAACACTGAAGCTTTCTTT
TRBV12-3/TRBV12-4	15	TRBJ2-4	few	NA	CASSQGLRALNIQYF	TGTGCCAGCAGCCAGGGACTCCGGGCCTTAAACATTCAGTACTTC
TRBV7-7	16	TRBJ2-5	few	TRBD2	CASSVNELAGQETQYF	TGTGCCAGCAGCGTTAATGAACTAGCGGGGCAAGAGACCCAGTACTTC
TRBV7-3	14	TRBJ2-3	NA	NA	CASSLDSHTDTQYF	TGTGCCAGCAGCCTGGACTCCCACACAGATACGCAGTATTTT
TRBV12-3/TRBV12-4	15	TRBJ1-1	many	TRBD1	CASSLVGTGVTEAFF	TGTGCCAGCAGTTTAGTCGGGACAGGGGTTACTGAAGCTTTCTTT
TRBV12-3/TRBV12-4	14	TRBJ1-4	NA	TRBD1	CASRWEGASEKLFF	TGTGCCAGCAGGTGGGAGGGGGCTAGCGAAAAACTGTTTTTT
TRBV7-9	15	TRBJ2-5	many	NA	CASSPLSRFQETQYF	TGTGCCAGCAGCCCCCTTAGTCGATTCCAAGAGACCCAGTACTTC
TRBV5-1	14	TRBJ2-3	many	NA	CASSLSQITDTQYF	TGCGCCAGCAGCTTGTCCCAGATCACAGATACGCAGTATTTT
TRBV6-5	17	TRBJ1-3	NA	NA	CASSRRMSGFSGNTIYF	TGTGCCAGCAGCAGGCGTATGTCCGGCTTCTCTGGAAACACCATATATTTT
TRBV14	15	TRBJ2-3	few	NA	CASSQQPRGADTQYF	TGTGCCAGCAGCCAGCAGCCCAGGGGGGCAGATACGCAGTATTTT
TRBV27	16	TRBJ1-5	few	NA	CASSPWSPAFNQPQHF	TGTGCCAGCAGTCCCTGGTCCCCTGCGTTCAATCAGCCCCAGCATTTT
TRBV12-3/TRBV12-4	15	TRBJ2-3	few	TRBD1	CASSFQGQGANTQYF	TGTGCCAGCAGTTTCCAAGGACAGGGGGCAAATACGCAGTATTTT
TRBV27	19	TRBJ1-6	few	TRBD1	CASSPYTGTGENYNSPLHF	TGTGCCAGCAGTCCCTACACCGGGACAGGGGAAAACTATAATTCACCCCTCCACTTT
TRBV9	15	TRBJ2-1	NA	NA	CASRRGSSSYNEQFF	TGTGCCAGCCGGAGGGGTTCGAGCTCCTACAATGAGCAGTTCTTC